This TCR beta chain was retrieved from a study of post-analysis software for immune sequencing data. Study-level background: Recorded subtypes: relapsing-remitting, secondary progressive, progressive-relapsing; some patients unannotated.

This clonotype showed up just a few times. Antigen unknown. The CDR3 is made up of 13 amino acids. The germline V and J ends were trimmed by 3 bases and 3 bases, with 10 bases remaining between them. Germline V gene sequence: CDR1 SGHDT, CDR2 YYEEEE. Study-level results: By F measure, strong co-clustering occurred among samples prepared in the same batch. Elevated frequency relative to controls characterized several TRBV segments in patients, TRBV5-6, TRBV5-1 and TRBV20-1 among them.

Incorporated into the TCR beta cDNA libraries were unique molecular identifiers, which served to reduce PCR and sequencing biases. TCRdb ran MiXCR on the PCR reads and lists one entry per CDR3 protein. The sample has about 820,000 distinct CDR3 sequences, approximately 53% seen once. The receptor was derived from a girl aged 5 to 17 with multiple sclerosis. The J gene is TRBJ2-7, the V gene TRBV5-6; D uncertain. Sequencing used blood. The CDR3 protein is CASSSTAVYEQYF. The CDR3 bases are TGTGCCAGCAGCTCGACCGCTGTCTACGAGCAGTACTTC.